These 30 T cell receptor beta chains came from one sample sequenced in a study of graft-versus-host responses after intestinal transplantation. Produced via immunoSEQ multiplex PCR; TCRdb's table is partial and in-frame only. The sample consists of over 70,000 clones, roughly four fifths of them appearing once. Antigens of these TCRs are unknown. The input for sequencing was unstimulated CD8+ T cells sorted from spleen or lymph node cells, taken before intestinal transplant. These receptors all stem from a human donor who received an intestinal transplant.

This clone was counted a single time. The V and J genes are TRBV10-3 and TRBJ2-4, with TRBD1 as a possible D gene (6 bases). This CDR3 has 14 residues. Trimming took 10 bases from V and 0 from J, leaving 13 bases between them. Germline values: CDR1 ENHRY, CDR2 SYGVKD. Here the CDR3 reads CASGQTIAKNIQYF. CDR3 coding DNA: TGTGCCAGCGGACAGACGATAGCCAAAAACATTCAGTACTTC.

The chain has TRBV28 and TRBJ2-4, with TRBD2 as a possible D gene (5 bases). The germline V gene has CDR1 MDHEN and CDR2 SYDVKM. Deletions cut 1 base from V and 2 bases from J, with 9 bases between. The CDR3 extends over 15 amino acids. This chain's CDR3 is CASSLFEGSKNIQYF. Written as DNA, the CDR3 is TGTGCCAGCAGTTTATTTGAGGGATCCAAAAACATTCAGTACTTC.

In DNA form, the CDR3 reads TGTGCCAGCAGCCAATTGGGGGGCACTGAAGCTTTCTTT. Amino acids: CASSQLGGTEAFF. The chain combines TRBV6-5 with TRBJ1-1; D might be TRBD1 (5 bases). The CDR3 contains 13 residues. Germline loops: CDR1 MNHEY, CDR2 SVGAGI. The germline V and J ends were trimmed by 6 bases and 4 bases, with 12 bases remaining between them.

The chain links TRBV7-9 to TRBJ1-3; D is undetermined. The CDR3 is made up of 14 amino acids. V gave up 1 base and J gave up 4 bases, with 8 bases separating them. Germline values: CDR1 SEHNR, CDR2 FQNEAQ (reference sequence). CDR3 nucleotides: TGTGCCAGCAGCTTAGTGTCAGCAGGAAACACCATATATTTT. This sequence encodes CASSLVSAGNTIYF. The whole variable domain, filled in from reference TRBV7-9 and TRBJ1-3, reads DTGVSQNPRHKITKRGQNVTFRCDPISEHNRLYWYRQTLGQGPEFLTYFQNEAQLEKSRLLSDRFSAERPKGSFSTLEIQRTEQGDSAMYLCASSLVSAGNTIYFGEGSWLTVV.

The rearrangement links TRBV4-2 to TRBJ2-7; TRBD2 is a possible D gene (6 bases). The CDR3 is made up of 14 amino acids. Germline V CDR1 and CDR2: LGHNA, YNFKEQ. The ends were cut back, 0 bases at V and 2 bases at J, with 8 bases in the middle. CDR3 DNA sequence: TGTGCCAGCAGCCAAGAGGGGGGTCCCTACGAGCAGTACTTC. This encodes CASSQEGGPYEQYF.

This clone was observed a handful of times. This chain links TRBV15 with TRBJ2-3; D gene ambiguous. The length of the CDR3 is 14 residues. The germline V gene encodes CDR1 LNHNV and CDR2 YYDKDF (reference sequence). V lost 1 base to trimming and J lost 2 bases, with 7 bases between them. As DNA, the CDR3 is TGTGCCACCAGCAGAGCCGGACCCACAGATACGCAGTATTTT. Its protein is CATSRAGPTDTQYF.

V and J are TRBV6-5 and TRBJ1-4; no reliable D call. Trimming removed 7 bases from V and 0 bases from J, with 12 bases in between. CDR1 and CDR2 from the germline V gene are MNHEY and SVGAGI. The CDR3 sequence is 15 residues long. CDR3 DNA: TGTGCCAGCAAAGGTCTATATGCAACTAATGAAAAACTGTTTTTT. This gives the protein CASKGLYATNEKLFF.

This clone appeared a few times. V is TRBV21-1 and J is TRBJ2-5; TRBD1, the D gene given by the table, was not confirmed from the DNA. TRBV21-1 is labeled a pseudogene. The CDR3 has 16 residues. Here the CDR3 reads CASSCGTGRVGETQYF. CDR3 nucleotides: TGTGCCAGCAGTTGCGGGACAGGGAGGGTGGGAGAGACCCAGTACTTC.

The V gene is TRBV2, the J gene TRBJ1-5; D unclear. Germline CDR1 is SNHLY and CDR2 is FYNNEI. V was shortened by 4 bases and J by 0 bases, with 16 bases between the two germline ends. The CDR3 runs to 17 residues. The CDR3 coding sequence is TGTGCCAGCAGTGTTACATCCCCTCCTCATAGCAATCAGCCCCAGCATTTT. It codes for CASSVTSPPHSNQPQHF.

The chain combines TRBV13 with TRBJ2-3; TRBD1 matches at 9 bases. The CDR3 is 16 amino acids. CDR1 and CDR2 (germline): PRHDT, FYEKMQ (reference sequence). V was pared by 6 bases and J by 6 bases, with 13 bases of the junction left unmatched. The CDR3 protein is CASRSQQGALMDTQYF. CDR3 in DNA: TGTGCCAGCAGGTCCCAACAGGGGGCCCTTATGGATACGCAGTATTTT.

This clone was seen a few times. This chain joins TRBV4-1 and TRBJ2-5; D not certain. Per germline, CDR1 MGHRA and CDR2 YSYEKL. The V end lost 1 base, the J end lost 3 bases, and 15 bases lay between the germline ends. This CDR3 has 16 amino acids. In DNA, the CDR3 is TGCGCCAGCAGCCAAGGGGGATTGCTAGAAAAAGAGACCCAGTACTTC. This encodes CASSQGGLLEKETQYF.

This clone came up a few times. The CDR3 region is CASSWGRTANTEAFF. CDR3 bases: TGTGCCAGCAGCTGGGGGCGGACAGCGAACACTGAAGCTTTCTTT. The chain links TRBV5-4 to TRBJ1-1; D may be TRBD1 (6 bases). Deletions cut 3 bases from V and 1 base from J, with 13 bases between. This CDR3 is 15 amino acids long. Germline V gives CDR1 SGHNT, CDR2 YYREEE (reference sequence).

The rearrangement links TRBV7-6 to TRBJ2-1; 10 bases agree with TRBD2. The CDR3 is 16 residues long. Losses at the gene ends were 6 bases for V and 0 bases for J; bases not matched to a gene: 5. Germline assignment: CDR1 SGHVS and CDR2 FNYEAQ. This CDR3 is CASRLSSGSSYNEQFF. DNA of the CDR3: TGTGCCAGCAGACTCTCTAGCGGGAGCTCCTACAATGAGCAGTTCTTC.

V and J are TRBV15 and TRBJ2-7; no definite D call. The germline V gene encodes CDR1 LNHNV and CDR2 YYDKDF (reference sequence). V was shortened by 0 bases and J by 2 bases, with 20 bases between the two germline ends. The CDR3 is 18 amino acids. CDR3 loop: CATSRDEVAGRFAYEQYF. The DNA of the CDR3 is TGTGCCACCAGCAGAGATGAAGTAGCCGGCAGGTTCGCCTACGAGCAGTACTTC.

V and J are TRBV28 and TRBJ1-6; D gene ambiguous. Per the germline V gene, CDR1 is MDHEN and CDR2 is SYDVKM. V gave up 6 bases and J gave up 0 bases, with 12 bases separating them. The CDR3 extends over 16 amino acids. The CDR3 reads CASRPAGSSYNSPLHF. CDR3 nucleotides: TGTGCCAGCAGGCCAGCTGGAAGCTCCTATAATTCACCCCTCCACTTT.

The chain employs TRBV21-1 and TRBJ2-5; TRBD1 was called by the table and not checked on the DNA. TRBV21-1 is marked as a pseudogene. The CDR3 runs to 19 residues. The DNA for the CDR3 is TGTGCCAGCAGCTCAATTCGGCTGGACAGGAAGGGATACCAAGAGACCCAGTACTTC. Translation: CASSSIRLDRKGYQETQYF.

The table lists this clone with a count of one. The chain carries TRBV10-3 and TRBJ2-6; D is perhaps TRBD2 (7 bases). Germline values: CDR1 ENHRY, CDR2 SYGVKD. The CDR3 loop spans 16 amino acids. With 10 bases removed from V and 0 bases from J, the gap between germline ends came to 16 bases. The CDR3 DNA follows: TGTGCCACCTTAGGGGGGGGGCTCTCTGGGGCCAACGTCCTGACTTTC. As protein: CATLGGGLSGANVLTF.

CDR3 DNA sequence: TGCAGTGCTAGTCAGGACAATGAGCAGTTCTTC. Its translation: CSASQDNEQFF. V is TRBV20-1 and J is TRBJ2-1; the D is unclear. This CDR3 contains 11 residues. Per germline, CDR1 DFQATT and CDR2 SNEGSKA (reference sequence). The V end was cut by 3 bases, the J end by 5 bases, with 5 bases between.

The rearrangement joins TRBV19 to TRBJ2-2; possibly TRBD1 for D (6 bases). The CDR3 runs 15 residues. Germline V gives CDR1 LNHDA, CDR2 SQIVND (reference sequence). V dropped 5 bases and J dropped 3 bases, with 13 bases sitting between them. CDR3 loop: CASSPLEGDTGELFF. The CDR3 DNA is TGTGCCAGTAGTCCCCTAGAGGGGGACACCGGGGAGCTGTTTTTT. Looking up the rest from reference TRBV19 and TRBJ2-2 gives the full variable domain: DGGITQSPKYLFRKEGQNVTLSCEQNLNHDAMYWYRQDPGQGLRLIYYSQIVNDFQKGDIAEGYSVSREKKESFPLTVTSAQKNPTAFYLCASSPLEGDTGELFFGEGSRLTVL.

This chain uses TRBV9 with TRBJ2-7; TRBD2 aligns across 11 bases. The CDR3 loop spans 16 amino acids. Germline V gene data show CDR1 as SGDLS and CDR2 as YYNGEE. V dropped 4 bases and J dropped 2; count of bases not matched to a gene: 8. The CDR3 here is CASSPRHSGRAYEQYF. The CDR3 region has the DNA TGTGCCAGCAGCCCTCGTCATAGCGGGAGGGCCTACGAGCAGTACTTC.

The chain uses TRBV6-5 and TRBJ2-7; 8 nucleotides match TRBD1. Per the germline V gene, CDR1 is MNHEY and CDR2 is SVGAGI. The trim removed 2 bases at V and 5 bases at J, leaving 5 bases unmatched. The CDR3 is 14 amino acids. CDR3 in amino acids: CASSYGAGGNEQYF. CDR3 nucleotide sequence: TGTGCCAGCAGTTACGGGGCAGGGGGCAACGAGCAGTACTTC.

The rearrangement links TRBV6-5 to TRBJ1-5; no firm D call. The V and J ends lost 0 bases and 4 bases respectively, with 7 bases between them. This CDR3 comprises 14 residues. Germline V gene sequence: CDR1 MNHEY, CDR2 SVGAGI. In nucleotides, the CDR3 is TGTGCCAGCAGTTACTCGGCGGGGAATCAGCCCCAGCATTTT. This codes for CASSYSAGNQPQHF.

The chain combines TRBV18 with TRBJ1-4; 8 positions agree with TRBD1. Germline CDR1 KGHSH, CDR2 LQKENI. The ends lost 0 bases at V and 8 bases at J; junction bases unmatched: 5. The CDR3 runs to 15 residues. The CDR3 sequence: CASSPPSGGEEKLFF. The CDR3, as DNA: TGTGCCAGCTCACCACCCTCAGGGGGCGAAGAAAAACTGTTTTTT.

This chain joins TRBV6-6 and TRBJ2-2, with a possible D match to TRBD1 (5 bases). CDR1 MNHNY and CDR2 SVGAGI come from the germline V gene (reference sequence). Trimming removed 7 bases at V and 3 bases at J, with 15 bases between. The CDR3 totals 15 residues. DNA of the CDR3: TGTGCCAGCAATCAGGGTTTAACGGACACCGGGGAGCTGTTTTTT. Protein product: CASNQGLTDTGELFF.

The rearrangement uses TRBV10-1 and TRBJ2-5, with D unresolved. The CDR3 consists of 15 residues. Germline values: CDR1 WNHNN, CDR2 SYGVQD (reference sequence). The V and J ends lost 6 bases and 0 bases respectively, with 14 bases between them. The CDR3 region is CASSPSHRDQETQYF. CDR3 sequence (DNA): TGCGCCAGCAGCCCGAGCCATCGGGACCAAGAGACCCAGTACTTC.

This clone was recorded a few times. This chain uses TRBV27 with TRBJ2-2; TRBD2 might be the D (5 bases). From germline, CDR1 is MNHEY and CDR2 SMNVEV (reference sequence). V lost 4 bases and J lost 6, with 18 bases in between. CDR3 size: 16 residues. CDR3 loop: CASSSYSASRAGELFF. CDR3 coding DNA: TGTGCCAGCAGTTCCTATTCGGCTAGCCGGGCCGGGGAGCTGTTTTTT.

There are a few counts of this clone. This chain joins TRBV28 and TRBJ2-7, with D maybe TRBD2 (5 bases). CDR1 and CDR2 (germline): MDHEN, SYDVKM. Trimming pared 6 bases from V and 4 bases from J, leaving 22 bases between. This CDR3 is built from 16 residues. CDR3 sequence reads: CASSARPGTRFYEQYF. The DNA for the CDR3 is TGTGCCAGCAGCGCACGTCCGGGAACGAGATTTTACGAGCAGTACTTC.

The chain joins TRBV6-5 to TRBJ2-3; possible D gene TRBD1, 6 bases. The V and J ends lost 6 bases and 2 bases respectively, with 12 bases between them. Germline lookup yields CDR1 MNHEY and CDR2 SVGAGI. The CDR3 has 14 amino acids. CDR3 nucleotide sequence: TGTGCCAGCAGGGGCAGGGGCCACACAGATACGCAGTATTTT. Protein sequence: CASRGRGHTDTQYF.

This clone has a single count. The rearrangement joins TRBV4-1 to TRBJ2-7; D is ambiguous. Germline assignment: CDR1 MGHRA and CDR2 YSYEKL. This CDR3 spans 12 amino acids. The ends were cut back, 5 bases at V and 6 bases at J, with 11 bases in the middle. CDR3 nucleotides: TGCGCCAGCAGCAGCTGGGCTTCCGAGCAGTACTTC. This codes for CASSSWASEQYF.

This chain connects TRBV5-1 to TRBJ1-1, with TRBD1 identical over 7 bases. CDR1 and CDR2 from the germline V gene are SGHRS and YFSETQ. Unmatched junction bases numbered 6, after V lost 0 bases and J lost 4 bases. The CDR3 has 15 amino acids. The CDR3 here is CASSLEQGLSTEAFF. For the CDR3, the DNA is TGCGCCAGCAGCTTGGAACAGGGGTTGAGCACTGAAGCTTTCTTT.